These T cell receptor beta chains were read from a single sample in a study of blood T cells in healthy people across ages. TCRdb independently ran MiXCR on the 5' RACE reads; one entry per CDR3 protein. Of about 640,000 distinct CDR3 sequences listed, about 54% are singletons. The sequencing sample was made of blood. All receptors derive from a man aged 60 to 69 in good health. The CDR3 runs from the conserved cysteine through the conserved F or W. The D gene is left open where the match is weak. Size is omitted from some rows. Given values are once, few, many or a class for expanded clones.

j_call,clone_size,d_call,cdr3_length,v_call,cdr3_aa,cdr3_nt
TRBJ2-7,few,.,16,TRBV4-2,CASSQGVATSSYEQYF,TGTGCCAGCAGCCAAGGGGTAGCTACGAGCTCCTACGAGCAGTACTTC
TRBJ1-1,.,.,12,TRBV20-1,CSASWPNTEAFF,TGCAGTGCTAGTTGGCCGAACACTGAAGCTTTCTTT
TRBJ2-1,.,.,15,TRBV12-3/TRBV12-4,CASRPDGYQYNEQFF,TGTGCCAGCAGACCCGATGGATACCAATACAATGAGCAGTTCTTC
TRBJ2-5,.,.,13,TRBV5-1,CASSLDHQETQYF,TGTGCCAGCAGCTTAGACCACCAAGAGACCCAGTACTTC
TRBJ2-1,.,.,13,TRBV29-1,CSVEGNRRNEQFF,TGCAGCGTTGAGGGTAACAGGAGGAATGAGCAGTTCTTC
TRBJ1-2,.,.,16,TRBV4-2,CASSQDPGGGNYGYTF,TGTGCCAGCAGCCAAGATCCGGGGGGGGGAAACTATGGCTACACCTTC
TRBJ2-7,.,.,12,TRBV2,CASSASNYEQYF,TGTGCCAGCAGCGCAAGTAACTACGAGCAGTACTTC
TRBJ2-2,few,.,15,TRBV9,CASSVGRRDTGELFF,TGTGCCAGCAGCGTAGGCAGGAGGGACACCGGGGAGCTGTTTTTT
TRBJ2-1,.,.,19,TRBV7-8,CASSLQLAGTLSSYNEQFF,TGTGCCAGCAGCTTACAACTGGCGGGGACCCTGAGCTCCTACAATGAGCAGTTCTTC
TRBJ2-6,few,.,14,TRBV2,CASYRAAGANVLTF,TGTGCCAGCTACAGGGCCGCCGGGGCCAACGTCCTGACTTTC
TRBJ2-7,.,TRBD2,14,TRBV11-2,CASNPSGASYEQYF,TGTGCCAGCAACCCTAGCGGGGCCTCCTACGAGCAGTACTTC
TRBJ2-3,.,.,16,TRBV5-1,CASSPMAGPNTDTQYF,TGCGCCAGCAGCCCTATGGCCGGGCCAAACACAGATACGCAGTATTTT
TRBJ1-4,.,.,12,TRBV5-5,CASSSIGEKLFF,TGTGCCAGCAGCTCGATAGGTGAAAAACTGTTTTTT
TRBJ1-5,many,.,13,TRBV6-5,CASTRGLGQPQHF,TGTGCCAGCACCCGGGGGTTGGGGCAGCCCCAGCATTTT
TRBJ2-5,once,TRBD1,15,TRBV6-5,CASSYGIGGIETQYF,TGTGCCAGCAGTTACGGTATAGGGGGCATAGAGACCCAGTACTTC
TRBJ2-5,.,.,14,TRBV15,CATSRAPLQETQYF,TGTGCCACCAGCAGAGCCCCCTTACAAGAGACCCAGTACTTC
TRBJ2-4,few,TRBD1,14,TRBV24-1,CATRGQGKKNIQYF,TGTGCCACGAGGGGACAGGGGAAGAAAAACATTCAGTACTTC
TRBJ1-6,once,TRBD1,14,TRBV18,CASSKGQDNSPLHF,TGTGCCAGCTCAAAGGGACAGGATAATTCACCCCTCCACTTT
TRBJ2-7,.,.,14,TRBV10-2,CARQDVIDTYEQYF,TGCGCCAGACAGGACGTTATCGACACCTACGAGCAGTACTTC
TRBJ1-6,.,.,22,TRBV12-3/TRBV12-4,CASKWTGGMSDTQYLAQAPLHF,.
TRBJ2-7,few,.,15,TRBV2,CASSLRSGSGYEQYF,TGTGCCAGCAGTCTCCGGTCGGGGTCTGGCTACGAGCAGTACTTC
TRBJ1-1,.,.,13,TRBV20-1,CSALRAKGTEAFF,TGCAGTGCCCTCCGGGCGAAGGGAACTGAAGCTTTCTTT
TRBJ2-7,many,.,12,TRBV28,CASSLPGYEQYF,TGTGCCAGCAGCCTTCCCGGGTACGAGCAGTACTTC
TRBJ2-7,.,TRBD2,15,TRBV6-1,CASSPGGEQRYEQYF,TGTGCCAGCAGTCCCGGGGGGGAGCAAAGGTACGAGCAGTACTTC
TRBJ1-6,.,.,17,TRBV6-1,CASSLWGTGTINSPLHF,TGTGCCAGCAGTCTATGGGGGACCGGGACAATTAATTCACCCCTCCACTTT
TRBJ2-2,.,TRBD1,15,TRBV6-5,CASSHDRDSSGELFF,TGTGCCAGCAGCCATGACAGGGATTCTTCCGGGGAGCTGTTTTTT